A selection of T cell receptor beta chains follows, all from one sample in a study of blood T cell repertoires in COVID-19. Clones were sequenced by immunoSEQ multiplex PCR, and TCRdb holds only the in-frame ones, with some missing. The sample yields more than 300,000 clones, about 91% seen once. Specimen: peripheral blood. The source is a woman aged 25-40 years with COVID-19, enrolled during active disease. Both conserved end residues are part of each CDR3. The D gene is left open where the match is weak. The size entry is marked missing in some rows and otherwise reads once, few, many or a size class.

>.|TRBJ1-5|TRBV27|TRBD1
TGTGCCAGCAGTTTAGGGACAGGGGCACAGCCCCAGCATTTT
CASSLGTGAQPQHF
>once|TRBJ1-1|TRBV11-2|.
TGTGCCAGCAGCTTCCAGGGGAACACTGAAGCTTTCTTT
CASSFQGNTEAFF
>.|TRBJ2-2|TRBV5-1|.
TGCGCCAGCAGCTTCGTCGGGGGGCATCACGGGGAGCTGTTTTTT
CASSFVGGHHGELFF
>.|TRBJ1-1|TRBV6-5|.
TGTGCCAGCAGCTACGTAGCGGGGAACTCTGAAGCTTTCTTT
CASSYVAGNSEAFF
>.|TRBJ1-6|TRBV7-8|TRBD1
TGTGCCAGCAGCTTAGGGACAGGGTTAGGGGCACCCCTCCACTTT
CASSLGTGLGAPLHF
>.|TRBJ1-2|TRBV15|TRBD1
TGTGCCACCAGCAGAGCCGCCGGGACAGTAATTTATGGCTACACCTTC
CATSRAAGTVIYGYTF
>few|TRBJ1-4|TRBV6-6|.
TGTGCCAGCAGTTACTCGAATACCATCAGGGAAAAACTGTTTTTT
CASSYSNTIREKLFF
>.|TRBJ1-2|TRBV5-4|.
TGTGCCAGCAGCGGTACAGGGAGATTTAGCTACACCTTC
CASSGTGRFSYTF
>.|TRBJ1-2|TRBV6-5|.
TGTGCCAGCAGTTACGGAGGTTTTGGCTACACCTTC
CASSYGGFGYTF
>once|TRBJ1-2|TRBV19|.
TGTGCCAGTAGTATTTCGGTCGGCGGAGCTAACTATGGCTACACCTTC
CASSISVGGANYGYTF
>.|TRBJ1-6|TRBV18|TRBD1
TGTGCCAGCTCACGACAGCGACAGGGGGGATCACCCCTCCACTTT
CASSRQRQGGSPLHF
>.|TRBJ1-3|TRBV19|.
TGTGCCAGTACAGGGCCTGGAAACACCATATATTTT
CASTGPGNTIYF
>.|TRBJ1-6|TRBV28|.
TGTGCCAGCAGTTGGAAGGACAGAGATAATTCACCCCTCCACTTT
CASSWKDRDNSPLHF
>.|TRBJ2-7|TRBV5-5|.
TGTGCCAGCAGCTTGCTCCGGGACAAGTTTTACGAGCAGTACTTC
CASSLLRDKFYEQYF
>once|TRBJ1-3|TRBV6-5|TRBD1
TGTGCCAGCAGCCTAGACAGGGGGCATGGAAACACCATATATTTT
CASSLDRGHGNTIYF
>.|TRBJ2-5|TRBV2|.
TGTGCCAGCAGGAGTAACCCTGGGGCCAATAAAGAGACCCAGTACTTC
CASRSNPGANKETQYF
>.|TRBJ2-3|TRBV7-6|.
TGTGCCAGCAGCTGGGGGGGCACAGATACGCAGTATTTT
CASSWGGTDTQYF
>.|TRBJ2-3|TRBV6-5|TRBD1
TGTGCCAGCAGTTACTCGATTGGGCAGGGGGTAGATACGCAGTATTTT
CASSYSIGQGVDTQYF
>.|TRBJ1-5|TRBV15|TRBD1
TGTGCCACCAGCAGAGGGGACAGGGGGCGCCGTCTTAGCAATCAGCCCCAGCATTTT
CATSRGDRGRRLSNQPQHF
>.|TRBJ1-2|TRBV5-1|.
TGCGCCAGCAGCTTGGACCCGGGGGGGCGGTACTCCTTC
CASSLDPGGRYSF
>.|TRBJ2-3|TRBV3-1/TRBV3-2|.
TGTGCCAGCAGCCAAGGTGGGTCGGGGGTCACAGATACGCAGTATTTT
CASSQGGSGVTDTQYF
>.|TRBJ2-5|TRBV28|TRBD2
TGTGCCAGCAGGCAGACTAGCGGGGGATATCAAGAGACCCAGTACTTC
CASRQTSGGYQETQYF
>.|TRBJ1-4|TRBV11-2|.
TGTGCCAGCAGCTTAACCTCCGGGAAAGAAAAACTGTTTTTT
CASSLTSGKEKLFF
>.|TRBJ2-1|TRBV4-1|.
TGCGCCAGCAGCCAAGATTGGGAGCTCCCGGAGGATGAGCAGTTCTTC
CASSQDWELPEDEQFF
>.|TRBJ2-7|TRBV2|.
TGTGCCAGCGGCCGCTACGAGCAGTACTTC
CASGRYEQYF
>.|TRBJ2-5|TRBV6-2/TRBV6-3|TRBD2
TGTGCCAGCAGTTACACTAGCGGGGGGGCCGAGACCCAGTACTTC
CASSYTSGGAETQYF
>.|TRBJ2-4|TRBV11-3|TRBD2
TGTGCCAGCAGCTTCGGTTGGCGGGGGGACTCAAACATTCAGTACTTC
CASSFGWRGDSNIQYF
>.|TRBJ1-6|TRBV5-8|.
TGTGCCAGCAGCATGGGACTGCGGTCTAATTCACCCCTCCACTTT
CASSMGLRSNSPLHF
>.|TRBJ1-5|TRBV27|TRBD1
TGTGCCAGCAGGGACGGACAGGGGTTAGGTCAGCCCCAGCATTTT
CASRDGQGLGQPQHF
>.|TRBJ1-1|TRBV6-2/TRBV6-3|.
TGTGCCAGCAGTTACCAGAACATGAACACTGAAGCTTTCTTT
CASSYQNMNTEAFF
>.|TRBJ1-2|TRBV6-5|.
TGTGCCAGCAGGGGACTGTACTATGGCTACACCTTC
CASRGLYYGYTF
>.|TRBJ1-1|TRBV24-1|.
TGTGCCACCAGTGATTACAGAAACACTGAAGCTTTCTTT
CATSDYRNTEAFF
>.|TRBJ2-5|TRBV9|TRBD1
TGTGCCAGCAGCATTGGGACAGGAGCCCACCAAGAGACCCAGTACTTC
CASSIGTGAHQETQYF
>once|TRBJ1-1|TRBV3-1/TRBV3-2|TRBD1
TGTGCCAGCAGCCTAAGCCGTACAGGGGAGAACACTGAAGCTTTCTTT
CASSLSRTGENTEAFF
>.|TRBJ2-5|TRBV5-4|.
TGTGCCAGCAGCTCCCCAGGGGAGGGAGAGACCCAGTACTTC
CASSSPGEGETQYF
>.|TRBJ1-2|TRBV13|.
TGTGCCAGCAGCTTAGGCCAGCCCTTCGGGGGCTACACCTTC
CASSLGQPFGGYTF
>.|TRBJ1-1|TRBV29-1|.
TGCAGCGTTGGAACGGGGGACACTGAAGCTTTCTTT
CSVGTGDTEAFF
>.|TRBJ1-1|TRBV2|.
TGTGCCAGCAGTGTGAGGGGGGGCAGGGCTGAAGCTTTCTTT
CASSVRGGRAEAFF
>.|TRBJ2-1|TRBV5-1|TRBD1
TGCGCCAGCAGCTTACCCCCGACAGGGGGGTCCTACAATGAGCAGTTCTTC
CASSLPPTGGSYNEQFF
>few|TRBJ1-5|TRBV24-1|TRBD1
TGTGCCACCAGTGAGGGGACAGACTTTAGCAATCAGCCCCAGCATTTT
CATSEGTDFSNQPQHF
>.|TRBJ2-3|TRBV9|TRBD2
TGTGCCAGCAGCGTAGGGGCTAGCGGGGGTTCTAGCACAGATACGCAGTATTTT
CASSVGASGGSSTDTQYF
>.|TRBJ1-1|TRBV7-9|TRBD1
TGTGCCAGCAGCTTAGTTGCGGGACAGGGTACTGAAGCTTTCTTT
CASSLVAGQGTEAFF
>.|TRBJ1-6|TRBV7-8|.
TGTGCCAGCAGCCTAAGGAAACGGGGGACCAACGGTTCACCCCTCCACTTT
CASSLRKRGTNGSPLHF
>.|TRBJ2-5|TRBV12-5|TRBD1
TGTGCTAGTGGTTTGACACAGGGGATGGAGACCCAGTACTTC
CASGLTQGMETQYF
>.|TRBJ1-1|TRBV10-1|.
TGCGCCAGCAGTGAGTCCGGGTCTAGCACTGAAGCTTTCTTT
CASSESGSSTEAFF
>.|TRBJ2-3|TRBV19|.
TGTGCCAGTAGTGCGACAGATACGCAGTATTTT
CASSATDTQYF
>.|TRBJ2-3|TRBV6-4|.
TGTGCCAGCAGTGACGGCTTAGGAGCAGATACGCAGTATTTT
CASSDGLGADTQYF
>.|TRBJ1-5|TRBV11-1|.
TGTGCCAGCAGCTGGAGCGATGGCCAGCCCCAGCATTTT
CASSWSDGQPQHF
>.|TRBJ2-5|TRBV4-2|TRBD2
TGTGCCAGCAGCCAAGTGGTGACTAGCGGGGGAAAGACCCAGTACTTC
CASSQVVTSGGKTQYF
>once|TRBJ1-3|TRBV28|TRBD1
TGTGCCAGCAGTTTAGGGGGACAGGGAGTCAGAAACACCATATATTTT
CASSLGGQGVRNTIYF
>once|TRBJ1-2|TRBV27|TRBD1
TGTGCCAGCAGCACCGGGACAGGGGGCTCTGGCTACACCTTC
CASSTGTGGSGYTF
>.|TRBJ2-5|TRBV5-4|.
TGTGCCAGCAGCTTTACTAGCACCACCCGGTGGACCCAGTACTTC
CASSFTSTTRWTQYF
>.|TRBJ1-5|TRBV2|TRBD1
TGTGCCAGCTCCGAGGACAGGGGATCGAGCAATCAGCCCCAGCATTTT
CASSEDRGSSNQPQHF
>.|TRBJ1-1|TRBV2|TRBD1
TGTGCCAGCAGTTCACAGGGGGGAGTCACTGAAGCTTTCTTT
CASSSQGGVTEAFF